This T cell receptor (beta chain) came from a study of blood T cell repertoires in COVID-19. Study-wide background: COVID-19 samples collected from the United States, Italy and Spain covered acute and convalescent phases. PBMCs, B-cell-depleted T cells, or T cells provided the cDNA or gDNA that made up the material.

As originally analysed: By means of reference gene primer amplification, nucleated cell counts were estimated. Data came from immunoSEQ multiplex PCR; TCRdb stores just in-frame clones and leaves some out. V and J calls and clone size are as listed in that table; D and trimming were resolved from the DNA. The sample contains tens of thousands of clones, roughly four fifths of which appear only once. Trimming cost V 5 bases and J 5 bases; bases outside gene matches: 12. The germline V gene encodes CDR1 WNHNN and CDR2 SYGVQD (reference sequence). CDR3 length equals 16 residues. This TCR came from a human donor in a cohort sampled during active COVID-19. The sequencing input was peripheral blood. V gene TRBV10-1 combines with J gene TRBJ2-5, with 9 bases that match TRBD1. The DNA of the CDR3 is TGCGCCAGCAGTAAAGTCCGGGACAGGGTGGGGGAGACCCAGTACTTC. It codes for CASSKVRDRVGETQYF.